A selection of T cell receptor beta chains follows, all from one sample in a study of metastatic and nonmetastatic thyroid tumors. TCRdb reprocessed the PCR reads using MiXCR. The sample shows approximately 19,000 clones, 20% of them seen only once. Sequenced material: blood. The receptors stem from a female donor with papillary thyroid cancer or a benign thyroid nodule (not recorded which). Some clones in this sample may be carry-over from other donors' samples. Both conserved end residues are part of each CDR3. The D gene is left open where the match is weak. Not every row has a clone size; where given, it reads once, few, many or a size class.

clone_size d_call j_call v_call cdr3_nt cdr3_aa
many TRBD2 TRBJ2-3 TRBV12-3/TRBV12-4 TGTGCCAGCAGACCGGGGGGGGGCACAGATACGCAGTATTTT CASRPGGGTDTQYF
many TRBD1 TRBJ2-1 TRBV7-2 TGTGCCAGCGATCCAGGGGGCGGTGAGCAGTTCTTC CASDPGGGEQFF
many NA TRBJ2-1 TRBV10-3 TGTGCCACGTCCGATATCTACAATGAGCAGTTCTTC CATSDIYNEQFF
many TRBD1 TRBJ1-2 TRBV7-9 TGTGCCAGCAGCTCCACAGGGGTGCCCCATGGCTACACCTTC CASSSTGVPHGYTF
NA NA TRBJ1-1 TRBV9 TGTGCCAGCAGCCCCGCGGTCGGCACTGAAGCTTTCTTT CASSPAVGTEAFF
many TRBD1 TRBJ1-2 TRBV5-6 TGTGCCAGTGCCCGGGACAGCGTCTATGGCTACACCTTC CASARDSVYGYTF
medium-sized TRBD2 TRBJ2-7 TRBV6-1 TGTGCCAGCAGGTCCGTGACTAGCGGGACTGGCGAGCAGTACTTC CASRSVTSGTGEQYF
many NA TRBJ2-7 TRBV5-6 TGTGCCAGCAGCTTGGGACGGGGGCTCTACGAGCAGTACTTC CASSLGRGLYEQYF
once TRBD1 TRBJ2-1 TRBV5-1 TGCGCCAGCAGCTCCTCCCGACAGGGGTCCTACAATGAGCAGTTCTTC CASSSSRQGSYNEQFF
many TRBD1 TRBJ2-1 TRBV20-1 TGCAGCAAAAACGGGGACAGGGGGCACAATGAGCAGTTCTTC CSKNGDRGHNEQFF
NA TRBD1 TRBJ1-1 TRBV6-1 TGTGCCATCACGGTAGGGGGCCGGGAGGGCACTGAAGCTTTCTTT CAITVGGREGTEAFF
NA NA TRBJ2-7 TRBV30 TGTGCCTGGAGTGTTGGTCTCGATAGCTCCTACGAGCAGTACTTC CAWSVGLDSSYEQYF
many TRBD2 TRBJ2-7 TRBV4-1 TGCGCCAGCAGTCCGGGACTAGCGGCTTACGAGCAGTACTTC CASSPGLAAYEQYF
few TRBD2 TRBJ2-7 TRBV2 TGTGCCAGCAGCCGGGGGGGTAACGAGCAGTACTTC CASSRGGNEQYF
many NA TRBJ1-1 TRBV19 TGTGCCAGTAGTAAATTCGGGACAACGAACACTGAAGCTTTCTTT CASSKFGTTNTEAFF
NA TRBD2 TRBJ2-2 TRBV11-3 TGTTCCAGCACCCCTCCAGCGGGAGACACCGGGGAGCTGTTTTTT CSSTPPAGDTGELFF
NA NA TRBJ2-3 TRBV5-1 TGCGCCAGCAGCTTGGTGCAGGGCCCATATACGCAGTATTTT CASSLVQGPYTQYF